Listed here are 20 T cell receptor beta chains from one sample, sequenced in a study of human T cells and chemical hapten exposure. TCRdb analysed the RACE reads with MiXCR anew, one entry per CDR3 protein. This repertoire shows about 120,000 distinct CDR3 sequences, about 13% found once; its top ten account for 0.9% to 0.95%. Noted time point: patch test 1, 2 weeks after DPC sensitization. The treatment here: therapeutic diphenylcyclopropenone sensitization with weekly scalp DPC. The sequencing here drew on whole blood, taken in connection with sensitization to the hapten diphenylcyclopropenone (DPC). The receptors derive from a man younger than 35 with alopecia areata. Some clones in this sample may be carry-over from other donors' samples.

This clonotype has only a few counts. The rearrangement links TRBV15 to TRBJ2-4; D is undetermined. The CDR3 is 14 residues long. The ends were cut back, 2 bases at V and 5 bases at J, with 10 bases in the middle. Germline V CDR1 and CDR2: LNHNV, YYDKDF (reference sequence). Here the CDR3 DNA reads TGTGCCACCAGCAGACCCAGCATGGAAAACATTCAGTACTTC. Protein sequence: CATSRPSMENIQYF.

This clonotype has only a few counts. V and J are TRBV29-1 and TRBJ1-1; D uncertain. Germline V gene sequence: CDR1 SQVTM, CDR2 ANQGSEA. V dropped 2 bases and J dropped 1 base, with 8 bases sitting between them. CDR3 length: 13 residues. Here the CDR3 reads CSVEKGRNTEAFF. The CDR3 region has the DNA TGCAGCGTTGAAAAGGGTAGGAACACTGAAGCTTTCTTT.

The rearrangement joins TRBV10-3 to TRBJ2-7; 11 bases fit TRBD1. J lost 4 bases, V lost 5 bases, and 4 bases had no gene match. Per the germline V gene, CDR1 is ENHRY and CDR2 is SYGVKD. This CDR3 has 14 residues. The CDR3 DNA reads as TGTGCCATCAGTCCCGGGACAGGGGGTTACGAGCAGTACTTC. It yields the protein CAISPGTGGYEQYF.

This clonotype was found many times. The chain couples TRBV4-2 to TRBJ1-4, with D unclear. Germline CDR1 and CDR2: LGHNA and YNFKEQ. The V and J ends lost 0 bases and 8 bases respectively, with 16 bases between them. This CDR3 spans 16 amino acids. CDR3 residues: CASSQEGSLGGEKLFF. The CDR3 region has the DNA TGTGCCAGCAGCCAAGAAGGGTCCCTGGGAGGGGAAAAACTGTTTTTT.

This clonotype was picked up a small number of times. The chain couples TRBV5-6 to TRBJ2-7; D assignment may be TRBD1 or TRBD2 (5 bases each). Germline V gene data show CDR1 as SGHDT and CDR2 as YYEEEE. The V and J ends lost 5 bases and 4 bases respectively, with 16 bases between them. The CDR3 spans 14 residues. The CDR3 spells CASSYLGTSYEQYV. As DNA, the CDR3 is TGTGCCAGCAGTTACCTCGGGACGTCTTACGAGCAGTACGTC.

This sequence joins TRBV18 and TRBJ2-2; 7 positions agree with TRBD1. Per the germline V gene, CDR1 is KGHSH and CDR2 is LQKENI. The CDR3 totals 17 residues. The ends lost 1 base at V and 4 bases at J; junction bases unmatched: 9. The CDR3 nucleotides read TGTGCCAGCTCACCACAGACAGGGAGAGTGAGCACCGGGGAGCTGTTTTTT. It specifies CASSPQTGRVSTGELFF.

The rearrangement links TRBV11-2 to TRBJ2-1, with 7 bases that match TRBD2. Germline CDR1 reads SGHAT; CDR2 reads FQNNGV. J gave up 5 bases and V 1 base, and 8 bases lay outside the gene matches. This CDR3 is 16 amino acids long. CDR3: CASSLALTAGDNEQFF. The CDR3 DNA is TGTGCCAGCAGCTTAGCGCTGACTGCGGGGGACAATGAGCAGTTCTTC.

V is TRBV5-5 and J is TRBJ1-2; D not resolved. Germline V gene sequence: CDR1 SGHKS, CDR2 YYEKEE (reference sequence). There are 13 residues in the CDR3. V was trimmed by 5 bases and J by 3 bases, leaving 11 bases between them. The chain's CDR3 is CASSADSYYGYTF. The CDR3 DNA is TGTGCCAGCAGTGCGGACTCCTACTATGGCTACACCTTC.

The rearrangement joins TRBV12-3 or TRBV12-4 to TRBJ1-5; D not certain. Trimming took off 7 bases at V and 1 base at J, with 14 bases between the two ends. The CDR3 runs to 15 residues. The CDR3 DNA follows: TGTGCCAGCACCGTAGCCGGGATCAGCAATCAGCCCCAGCATTTT. This sequence encodes CASTVAGISNQPQHF.

V is TRBV12-3 or TRBV12-4 and J is TRBJ1-2; no definite D call. The V and J ends lost 1 base and 9 bases respectively, with 12 bases between them. The CDR3 spans 13 residues. The CDR3 bases are TGTGCCAGCAGTTTAGTAGGGCCGCTAAGCTACACCTTC. Translating gives CASSLVGPLSYTF.

The chain is built from TRBV28 and TRBJ1-4, with D maybe TRBD1 (6 bases). Trimming took 4 bases from V and 8 from J, leaving 11 bases between them. Germline CDR1 MDHEN, CDR2 SYDVKM. CDR3 size: 13 residues. The CDR3, as DNA: TGTGCCAGCAGTTCCGGGGGCCGGGAAAAACTGTTTTTT. Protein: CASSSGGREKLFF.

The chain carries TRBV11-2 and TRBJ2-3; no firm D call. Germline-derived CDR1 and CDR2 are SGHAT and FQNNGV. The CDR3 has 13 amino acids. The ends were cut back, 1 base at V and 3 bases at J, with 5 bases in the middle. CDR3 region: CASSLAMTDTQYF. In nucleotides, the CDR3 is TGTGCCAGCAGCTTAGCGATGACAGATACGCAGTATTTT.

This clonotype has only a few counts. In nucleotides, the CDR3 is TGTGCCAGCAGTTCCCCCCGACGGCTGGGACCGGAACGCTACGAGCAGTACTTC. It codes for CASSSPRRLGPERYEQYF. The V call is TRBV6-2 or TRBV6-3, the J call TRBJ2-7; D tentatively fits TRBD1 or TRBD2 (5 bases each). Germline loops: CDR1 MNHEY, CDR2 SVGEGT. V was clipped by 4 bases and J by 3 bases, with 25 bases between them. The CDR3 runs to 18 residues.

This clonotype has a handful of counts. The V gene is TRBV12-3 or TRBV12-4, the J gene TRBJ2-1, with TRBD1 matching over 8 bases. V gave up 9 bases and J gave up 6 bases; unmatched junction bases: 4. CDR3 size: 12 residues. The CDR3 DNA reads TGTGCCAGTCACAGGGGGGTCAATGAGCAGTTCTTC. Its translation is CASHRGVNEQFF.

This clonotype came up a few times. The gene calls are TRBV3-1 and TRBJ2-5; the match to TRBD1 covers 10 bases. Germline V lookup: CDR1 LGHDT, CDR2 YNNKEL (reference sequence). The CDR3 consists of 15 residues. V lost 3 bases and J lost 1; bases outside the gene matches: 2. Here the CDR3 DNA reads TGTGCCAGCAGCCAGGGGACAGGGGCCCAAGAGACCCAGTACTTC. Translated: CASSQGTGAQETQYF.

The J gene is TRBJ2-7, the V gene TRBV2, with D perhaps assigned TRBD1 or TRBD2 (5 bases each). Trimming removed 4 bases at V and 0 bases at J, with 10 bases between. CDR1 is SNHLY, CDR2 FYNNEI, per germline. CDR3 length equals 14 residues. For the CDR3, the DNA is TGTGCCAGCAGTGTTTCCGGGACCTCCTACGAGCAGTACGTC. It codes for CASSVSGTSYEQYV.

The rearrangement uses TRBV7-8 and TRBJ2-2; 7 nucleotides match TRBD2. With 3 bases clipped from V and 2 bases from J, the junction kept 6 bases outside the gene matches. Germline V CDR1 and CDR2: SGHVS, FQNEAQ. CDR3 length: 16 residues. The CDR3 loop reads CASSFRDYSNTGELFF. The DNA for the CDR3 is TGTGCCAGCAGCTTTAGGGACTATTCTAACACCGGGGAGCTGTTTTTT.

The chain recombines TRBV6-2 or TRBV6-3 with TRBJ2-7; D possibly uses TRBD1 or TRBD2 (6 bases each). CDR3 length equals 12 residues. The germline V gene encodes CDR1 MNHEY and CDR2 SVGEGT. V gave up 6 bases and J gave up 5 bases, with 11 bases separating them. For the CDR3, the DNA is TGTGCCAGCAGAGGTAGGGGGGACGAGCAGTACTTC. Protein: CASRGRGDEQYF.

The rearrangement uses TRBV7-4 and TRBJ2-2; D is unresolved. The V and J ends lost 6 bases and 0 bases respectively, with 11 bases between them. Germline loops: CDR1 SGHVT, CDR2 SQSDAQ. This CDR3 is 15 amino acids long. The CDR3: CASSKGKTNTGELFF. The CDR3 DNA follows: TGTGCCAGCAGTAAGGGAAAGACGAACACCGGGGAGCTGTTTTTT.

The gene calls are TRBV4-3 and TRBJ2-2; no definite D call. The CDR3 sequence is 16 residues long. Germline-derived CDR1 and CDR2 are LGHNA and YSLEER. V lost 1 base, J lost 2 bases, and 11 bases lay in between. CDR3 region: CASSQVTRPNTGELFF. The CDR3, as DNA: TGCGCCAGCAGCCAAGTGACAAGGCCTAACACCGGGGAGCTGTTTTTT.